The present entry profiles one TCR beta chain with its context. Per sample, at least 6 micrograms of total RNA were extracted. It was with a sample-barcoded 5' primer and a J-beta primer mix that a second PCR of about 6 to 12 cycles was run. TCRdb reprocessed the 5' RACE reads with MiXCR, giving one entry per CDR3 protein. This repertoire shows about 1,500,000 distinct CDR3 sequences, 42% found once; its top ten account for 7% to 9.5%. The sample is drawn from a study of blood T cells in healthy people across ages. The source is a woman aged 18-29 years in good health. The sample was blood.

CDR3 amino acids: CASSHHRGLRNTEAFF. The CDR3 nucleotides read TGCGCCAGCAGCCACCACAGGGGGCTGAGGAACACTGAAGCTTTCTTT. The chain has TRBV4-3 and TRBJ1-1, with TRBD1 identical over 9 bases. The CDR3 length is 16 residues. In germline, CDR1 is LGHNA, CDR2 YSLEER. With V trimmed by 3 bases and J by 1 base, 6 bases remained unmatched.